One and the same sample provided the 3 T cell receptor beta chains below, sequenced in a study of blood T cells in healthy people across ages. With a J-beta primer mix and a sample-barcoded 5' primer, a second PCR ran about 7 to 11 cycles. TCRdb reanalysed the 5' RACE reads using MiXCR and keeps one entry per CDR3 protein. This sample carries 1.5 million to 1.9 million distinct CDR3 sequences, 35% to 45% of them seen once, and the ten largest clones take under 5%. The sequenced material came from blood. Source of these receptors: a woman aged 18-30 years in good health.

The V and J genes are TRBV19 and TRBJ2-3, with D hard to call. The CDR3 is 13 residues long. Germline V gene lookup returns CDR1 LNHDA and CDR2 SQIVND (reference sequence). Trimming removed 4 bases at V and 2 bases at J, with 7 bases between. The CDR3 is CASSKPDTDTQYF. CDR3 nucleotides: TGTGCCAGTAGTAAACCCGACACAGATACGCAGTATTTT.

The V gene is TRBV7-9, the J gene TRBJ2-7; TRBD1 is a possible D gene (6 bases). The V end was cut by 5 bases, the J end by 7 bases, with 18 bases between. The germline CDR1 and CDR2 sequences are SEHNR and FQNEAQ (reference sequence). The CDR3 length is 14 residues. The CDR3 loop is CASSLTRGQGEQYF. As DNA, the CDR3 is TGTGCCAGCAGCCTAACCAGGGGACAAGGTGAGCAGTACTTC. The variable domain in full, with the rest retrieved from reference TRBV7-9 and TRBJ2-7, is DTGVSQNPRHKITKRGQNVTFRCDPISEHNRLYWYRQTLGQGPEFLTYFQNEAQLEKSRLLSDRFSAERPKGSFSTLEIQRTEQGDSAMYLCASSLTRGQGEQYFGPGTRLTVT.

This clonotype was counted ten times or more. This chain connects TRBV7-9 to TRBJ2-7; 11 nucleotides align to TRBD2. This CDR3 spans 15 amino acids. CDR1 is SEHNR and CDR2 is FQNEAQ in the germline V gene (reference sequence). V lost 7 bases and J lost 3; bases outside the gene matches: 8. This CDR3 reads CASTRLAGFIYEQYF. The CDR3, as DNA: TGTGCCAGCACCCGACTAGCGGGATTTATCTACGAGCAGTACTTC.